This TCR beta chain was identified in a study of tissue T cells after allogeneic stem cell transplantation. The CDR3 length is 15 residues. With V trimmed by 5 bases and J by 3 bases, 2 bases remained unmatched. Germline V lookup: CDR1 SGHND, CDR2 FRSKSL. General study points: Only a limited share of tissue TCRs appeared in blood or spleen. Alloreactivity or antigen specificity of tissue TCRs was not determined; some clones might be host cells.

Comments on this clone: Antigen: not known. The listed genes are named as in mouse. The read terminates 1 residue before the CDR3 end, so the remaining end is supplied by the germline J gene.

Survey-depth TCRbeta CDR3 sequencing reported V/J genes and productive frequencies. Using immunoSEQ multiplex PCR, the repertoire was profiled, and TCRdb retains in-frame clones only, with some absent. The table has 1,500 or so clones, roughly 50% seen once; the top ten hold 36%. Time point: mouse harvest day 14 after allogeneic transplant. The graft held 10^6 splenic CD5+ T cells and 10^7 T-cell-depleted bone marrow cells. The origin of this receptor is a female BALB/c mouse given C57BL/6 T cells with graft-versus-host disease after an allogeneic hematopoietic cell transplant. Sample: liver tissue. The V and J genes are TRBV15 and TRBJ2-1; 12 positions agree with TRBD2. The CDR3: CASSPDWGGYAEQFF. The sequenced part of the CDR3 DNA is TGTGCCAGCAGTCCGGACTGGGGGGGCTATGCTGAGCAGTTC.